These 25 T cell receptor beta chains originate from one sample sequenced in a study of memory CD4+ T cells and cytomegalovirus serostatus (dated by TCRdb to 2018 to 2020). Single viable CD3+CD4+CD8-CD45RO+ cells were sorted as memory CD4+ T cells on a FACSAria II. The library came from the immunoSEQ multiplex PCR assay. This immuneACCESS table, as held by TCRdb, lists in-frame sequences with V and J called but not all clones. Of the missing ones, under half trace to an unresolved V gene in checked studies; the others have no known cause. Here the sample has tens of thousands of clones; 82% occur a single time. 0.4% of the sample belongs to the ten largest clones. Sequenced material: memory CD4+ T cells from blood. The receptors shown here come from an adult in good health and CMV-seronegative.

The CDR3 region is CASSLGVGALTEAFF. CDR3 in DNA: TGTGCCAGCAGTCTGGGGGTAGGGGCTTTGACTGAAGCTTTCTTT. V gene TRBV6-1 combines with J gene TRBJ1-1; D is possibly TRBD1 (5 bases). Trimming shortened V by 5 bases and J by 5 bases, and 18 bases separated the two germline ends. CDR3 size: 15 residues. Germline V gene lookup returns CDR1 MNHNS and CDR2 SASEGT.

V gene TRBV13 combines with J gene TRBJ1-3; tentative D call: TRBD1 (5 bases). The CDR3 runs to 15 residues. CDR1 PRHDT and CDR2 FYEKMQ come from the germline V gene (reference sequence). V lost 5 bases and J lost 2, with 13 bases in between. The CDR3 DNA sequence: TGTGCCAGCAGCCTCACCGCGACAGCTGGAAACACCATATATTTT. This translates into CASSLTATAGNTIYF. The full variable domain, completed using reference TRBV13 and TRBJ1-3, is AAGVIQSPRHLIKEKRETATLKCYPIPRHDTVYWYQQGPGQDPQFLISFYEKMQSDKGSIPDRFSAQQFSDYHSELNMSSLELGDSALYFCASSLTATAGNTIYFGEGSWLTVV.

V is TRBV6-1 and J is TRBJ2-1; D ambiguous. V lost 1 base and J 2 bases, leaving 15 bases between the germline ends. The CDR3 extends over 17 amino acids. CDR1 is MNHNS, CDR2 SASEGT, per germline. The CDR3 nucleotides are TGTGCCAGCAGTGAAGTTTTGTGGGGTTCCCCCTACAATGAGCAGTTCTTC. Translated, it gives CASSEVLWGSPYNEQFF.

The rearrangement joins TRBV27 to TRBJ2-1; 13 positions match TRBD2. From germline, CDR1 is MNHEY and CDR2 SMNVEV (reference sequence). This CDR3 comprises 21 residues. V was pared by 6 bases and J by 7 bases, with 24 bases of the junction left unmatched. CDR3 DNA: TGTGCCAGCAGCCGAGCCACCCTCGGACTAGCGGGGGTTCTAAAGGTGAATGAGCAGTTCTTC. Its translation is CASSRATLGLAGVLKVNEQFF.

The sample holds one count of this clone. The chain combines TRBV28 with TRBJ1-2; 9 nucleotides agree with TRBD1. This CDR3 region has 14 residues. Looked up from germline, CDR1 is MDHEN and CDR2 is SYDVKM. J gave up 4 bases and V 6 bases, and 6 bases lay outside the gene matches. The CDR3 sequence: CASRGQGHGYGYTF. The CDR3 DNA follows: TGTGCCAGCAGGGGACAGGGTCATGGCTATGGCTACACCTTC.

This clone was seen more than once but under ten times. The gene calls are TRBV7-9 and TRBJ1-5; 9 bases are shared with TRBD1. V lost 4 bases to trimming and J lost 9 bases; unmatched junction nucleotides: 10. This CDR3 region has 15 residues. Germline V lookup: CDR1 SEHNR, CDR2 FQNEAQ (reference sequence). CDR3 sequence reads: CASSSWTGVLTPQHF. CDR3 DNA sequence: TGTGCCAGCAGCTCCTGGACAGGGGTCCTCACGCCCCAGCATTTT.

CDR3: CASSQDSSNSGNTIYF. The CDR3 nucleotides read TGCGCCAGCAGCCAAGATTCGTCTAACTCTGGAAACACCATATATTTT. The chain joins TRBV4-3 to TRBJ1-3; D unclear. The CDR3 runs 16 residues. Germline V gene data show CDR1 as LGHNA and CDR2 as YSLEER. Between the trimmed V and J ends, which lost 0 bases and 0 bases, there was a span of 9 bases.

This chain joins TRBV19 and TRBJ2-7, with 8 bases that match TRBD1. The CDR3 is 13 amino acids. The V gene end was trimmed by 5 bases and the J gene end by 9 bases; junction bases not matched to a gene: 9. Looked up from germline, CDR1 is LNHDA and CDR2 is SQIVND (reference sequence). CDR3: CASSAQTGATQYF. CDR3 in DNA: TGTGCCAGTAGTGCCCAGACAGGGGCTACGCAGTACTTC.

This sequence joins TRBV15 and TRBJ1-1; D call uncertain. This CDR3 comprises 13 residues. With 0 bases removed from V and 5 bases from J, the gap between germline ends came to 7 bases. Germline CDR1 LNHNV, CDR2 YYDKDF (reference sequence). CDR3 residues: CATSRDGLTEAFF. The CDR3 DNA reads TGTGCCACCAGCAGAGATGGCTTGACTGAAGCTTTCTTT.

The rearrangement links TRBV28 to TRBJ1-6, with unresolved D. The CDR3 runs 12 residues. Trimming pared 3 bases from V and 6 bases from J, leaving 3 bases between. Germline assignment: CDR1 MDHEN and CDR2 SYDVKM. The CDR3 DNA sequence: TGTGCCAGCAGTTTCCGTAATTCACCCCTCCACTTT. Translating gives CASSFRNSPLHF. The full variable domain, completed using reference TRBV28 and TRBJ1-6, is DVKVTQSSRYLVKRTGEKVFLECVQDMDHENMFWYRQDPGLGLRLIYFSYDVKMKEKGDIPEGYSVSREKKERFSLILESASTNQTSMYLCASSFRNSPLHFGNGTRLTVT.

This clone was detected once. This rearrangement joins TRBV7-8 to TRBJ2-1; D assignment may be TRBD1 or TRBD2 (6 bases each). The CDR3 is 19 amino acids. Germline assignment: CDR1 SGHVS and CDR2 FQNEAQ. The V gene lost 1 base and the J gene lost 9 bases, with 28 bases spanning the gap. The chain's CDR3 is CASSLEGVSSGTNPLEQFF. CDR3 coding DNA: TGTGCCAGCAGCTTAGAGGGGGTTAGTAGCGGCACTAACCCCCTTGAGCAGTTCTTC.

This clone was observed a handful of times. The genes are TRBV6-1 and TRBJ2-4; D may be TRBD2 (7 bases). CDR1 and CDR2 from the germline V gene are MNHNS and SASEGT. This CDR3 contains 15 residues. V was trimmed by 8 bases and J by 7 bases, leaving 21 bases between them. CDR3 sequence: CASRKRGHIGNIQYF. The CDR3 region has the DNA TGTGCCAGCCGGAAGCGGGGACATATCGGTAACATTCAGTACTTC.

The chain has TRBV19 and TRBJ1-1, with 7 positions matching TRBD1. The CDR3 contains 14 residues. The ends lost 6 bases at V and 4 bases at J; junction bases unmatched: 8. Per the germline V gene, CDR1 is LNHDA and CDR2 is SQIVND (reference sequence). The CDR3 spells CASSLKGAGTEAFF. In DNA form, the CDR3 reads TGTGCCAGTAGCTTGAAGGGGGCGGGCACTGAAGCTTTCTTT. Supplemented by reference TRBV19 and TRBJ1-1, the full variable domain reads DGGITQSPKYLFRKEGQNVTLSCEQNLNHDAMYWYRQDPGQGLRLIYYSQIVNDFQKGDIAEGYSVSREKKESFPLTVTSAQKNPTAFYLCASSLKGAGTEAFFGQGTRLTVV.

The chain employs TRBV10-3 and TRBJ1-3; 7 bases are shared with TRBD1. The CDR3 sequence is 15 residues long. Germline values: CDR1 ENHRY, CDR2 SYGVKD. V dropped 5 bases and J dropped 4; count of bases not matched to a gene: 8. CDR3 sequence: CAISTTPGQGNTIYF. The CDR3 DNA sequence: TGTGCCATCAGTACAACCCCGGGACAGGGAAACACCATATATTTT.

The chain combines TRBV6-1 with TRBJ1-3; 11 positions match TRBD1. Trimming removed 7 bases from V and 8 bases from J; junction bases left unmatched: 7. The CDR3 has 14 residues. Germline CDR1 MNHNS, CDR2 SASEGT. The CDR3 DNA follows: TGTGCCAGCATCAGACCGGGACAGGGGGACACCATATATTTT. Translating it yields CASIRPGQGDTIYF.

V usage is TRBV9 and J usage is TRBJ1-3, with a possible D match to TRBD1 (5 bases). The CDR3 runs to 17 residues. Germline V gene data show CDR1 as SGDLS and CDR2 as YYNGEE. The V gene lost 0 bases and the J gene lost 0 bases, with 13 bases spanning the gap. The CDR3 spells CASSVAPQGPSGNTIYF. DNA for the CDR3: TGTGCCAGCAGCGTAGCACCCCAGGGCCCCTCTGGAAACACCATATATTTT.

The CDR3 region has the DNA TGTGCCAGCAAGGGAGGGGGGAGAGAGACCCAGTACTTC. Translation: CASKGGGRETQYF. V and J are TRBV4-2 and TRBJ2-5; the D gene is possibly TRBD2 (7 bases). Germline V gene sequence: CDR1 LGHNA, CDR2 YNFKEQ. The CDR3 is 13 amino acids. Trimming cost V 7 bases and J 4 bases, with 13 bases left between them.

About this clone itself: Within the sample, other DNA sequences also encode this same CDR3. The chain recombines TRBV7-9 with TRBJ1-2; D is unresolved. CDR1 SEHNR and CDR2 FQNEAQ come from the germline V gene (reference sequence). This CDR3 is built from 12 residues. V lost 1 base to trimming and J lost 4 bases, with 4 bases between them. CDR3 sequence reads: CASSLGVYGYTF. The DNA for the CDR3 is TGTGCCAGCAGCTTAGGAGTCTATGGCTACACCTTC.

In DNA form, the CDR3 reads TGTGCCATCAGTGCTGGGGACGGCAATCAGCCCCAGCATTTT. Residues: CAISAGDGNQPQHF. This rearrangement joins TRBV10-3 to TRBJ1-5, with D maybe TRBD1 (5 bases). CDR3 length equals 14 residues. V lost 4 bases and J 2 bases, leaving 9 bases between the germline ends. Germline assignment: CDR1 ENHRY and CDR2 SYGVKD.

The chain joins TRBV1 to TRBJ2-3; the table's D gene call, TRBD2, was not cross checked with the DNA. TRBV1 is a pseudogene locus. The CDR3 is made up of 20 amino acids. This CDR3 reads CTSSQDMGGRGLRPTDTQYF. CDR3 in DNA: TGCACCAGCAGCCAAGATATGGGGGGAAGGGGCCTCAGACCCACAGATACGCAGTATTTT.

V gene TRBV28 combines with J gene TRBJ2-2; no clear D gene. The V end was cut by 6 bases, the J end by 3 bases, with 11 bases between. This CDR3 contains 14 residues. Germline V gene lookup returns CDR1 MDHEN and CDR2 SYDVKM. For the CDR3, the DNA is TGTGCCAGCAGCAACCCCTCGTACACCGGGGAGCTGTTTTTT. Protein product: CASSNPSYTGELFF.

This chain connects TRBV5-6 to TRBJ1-2, with 9 bases that match TRBD1. CDR3 size: 15 residues. Germline CDR1 reads SGHDT; CDR2 reads YYEEEE. V dropped 0 bases and J dropped 2; count of bases not matched to a gene: 2. The CDR3 is CASSLGDRANYGYTF. The CDR3 coding sequence is TGTGCCAGCAGCTTGGGGGACAGGGCCAACTATGGCTACACCTTC. The full variable domain, completed using reference TRBV5-6 and TRBJ1-2, is DAGVTQSPTHLIKTRGQQVTLRCSPKSGHDTVSWYQQALGQGPQFIFQYYEEEERQRGNFPDRFSGHQFPNYSSELNVNALLLGDSALYLCASSLGDRANYGYTFGSGTRLTVV.

The chain employs TRBV4-1 and TRBJ2-7; D gene uncertain. Germline V lookup: CDR1 MGHRA, CDR2 YSYEKL. Trimming pared 4 bases from V and 1 base from J, leaving 17 bases between. CDR3 length: 16 amino acids. DNA of the CDR3: TGCGCCAGCAGCCTTAGCCGGACCGTACTGTCCTACGAGCAGTACTTC. This codes for CASSLSRTVLSYEQYF.

This clone was counted a few times. The chain couples TRBV28 to TRBJ1-1; the match to TRBD1 covers 9 bases. Germline assignment: CDR1 MDHEN and CDR2 SYDVKM. Trimming at V came to 6 bases and at J to 1 base, leaving 3 bases not matched to a gene. The CDR3 contains 14 residues. The CDR3 nucleotides read TGTGCCAGCAGGGGGACAGGGCGGAACACTGAAGCTTTCTTT. It specifies CASRGTGRNTEAFF. Variable domain in full (rest from reference TRBV28 and TRBJ1-1): DVKVTQSSRYLVKRTGEKVFLECVQDMDHENMFWYRQDPGLGLRLIYFSYDVKMKEKGDIPEGYSVSREKKERFSLILESASTNQTSMYLCASRGTGRNTEAFFGQGTRLTVV.

V gene TRBV5-1 combines with J gene TRBJ2-3; no clear D gene. CDR1 is SGHRS, CDR2 YFSETQ, per germline. CDR3 length equals 15 residues. Trimming left V 1 base short and J 4 bases short, with 13 bases between. The CDR3 loop is CASSLYPQGADTQYF. DNA of the CDR3: TGCGCCAGCAGCTTGTACCCACAAGGAGCAGATACGCAGTATTTT. The full variable domain, with the rest looked up from reference TRBV5-1 and TRBJ2-3, is KAGVTQTPRYLIKTRGQQVTLSCSPISGHRSVSWYQQTPGQGLQFLFEYFSETQRNKGNFPGRFSGRQFSNSRSEMNVSTLELGDSALYLCASSLYPQGADTQYFGPGTRLTVL.